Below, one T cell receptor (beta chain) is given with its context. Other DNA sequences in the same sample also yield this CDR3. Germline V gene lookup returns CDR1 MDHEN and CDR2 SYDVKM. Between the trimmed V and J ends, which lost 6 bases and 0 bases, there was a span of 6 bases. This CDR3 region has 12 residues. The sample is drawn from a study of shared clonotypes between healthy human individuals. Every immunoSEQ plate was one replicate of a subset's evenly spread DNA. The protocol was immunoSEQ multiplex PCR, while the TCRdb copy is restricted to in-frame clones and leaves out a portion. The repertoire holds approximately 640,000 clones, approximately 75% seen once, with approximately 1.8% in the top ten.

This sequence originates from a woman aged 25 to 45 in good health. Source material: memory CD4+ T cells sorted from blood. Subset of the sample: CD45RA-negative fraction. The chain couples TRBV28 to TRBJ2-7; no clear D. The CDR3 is CASSLSSYEQYF. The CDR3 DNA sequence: TGTGCCAGCAGCTTGAGCTCCTACGAGCAGTACTTC.